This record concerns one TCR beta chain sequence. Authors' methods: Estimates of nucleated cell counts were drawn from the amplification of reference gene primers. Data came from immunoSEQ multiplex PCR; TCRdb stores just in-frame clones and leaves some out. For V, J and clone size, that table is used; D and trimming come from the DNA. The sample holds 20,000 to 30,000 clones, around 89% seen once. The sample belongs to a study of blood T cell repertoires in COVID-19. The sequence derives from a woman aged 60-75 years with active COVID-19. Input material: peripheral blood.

In DNA form, the CDR3 reads TGTGCCAGCAGTATCGTCCTCAAAAGACAGGGTGGCTACACCTTC. Protein sequence: CASSIVLKRQGGYTF. The chain links TRBV28 to TRBJ1-2; 7 bases match TRBD1. The CDR3 loop spans 15 amino acids. Trimming cost V 5 bases and J 7 bases; bases outside gene matches: 13. CDR1 MDHEN and CDR2 SYDVKM come from the germline V gene.